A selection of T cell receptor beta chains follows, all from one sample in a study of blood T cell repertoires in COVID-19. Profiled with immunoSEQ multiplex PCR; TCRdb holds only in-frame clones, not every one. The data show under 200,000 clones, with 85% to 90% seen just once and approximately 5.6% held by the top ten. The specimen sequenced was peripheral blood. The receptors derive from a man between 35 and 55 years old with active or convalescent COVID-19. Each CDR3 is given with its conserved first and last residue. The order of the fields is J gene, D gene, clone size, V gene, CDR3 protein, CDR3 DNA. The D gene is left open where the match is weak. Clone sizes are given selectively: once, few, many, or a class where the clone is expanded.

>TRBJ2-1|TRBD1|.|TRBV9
CASSGGQGKEDNEQFF
TGTGCCAGCAGCGGGGGACAGGGTAAAGAGGACAATGAGCAGTTCTTC
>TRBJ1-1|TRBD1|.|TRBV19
CASRTGTELILNTEAFF
TGTGCCAGTAGGACCGGGACAGAGCTAATATTGAACACTGAAGCTTTCTTT
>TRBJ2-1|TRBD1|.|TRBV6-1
CASSEEPGQDIYNEQFF
TGTGCCAGCAGTGAGGAACCGGGACAGGATATATACAATGAGCAGTTCTTC
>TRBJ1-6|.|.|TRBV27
CASSPLNSPLHF
TGTGCCAGCAGTCCCCTTAATTCACCCCTCCACTTT
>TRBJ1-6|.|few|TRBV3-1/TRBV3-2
CASSPGQSLGNSPLHF
TGTGCCAGCAGCCCAGGACAGTCCCTGGGGAATTCACCCCTCCACTTT
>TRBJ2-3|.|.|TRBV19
CASSIKRGTDTQYF
TGTGCCAGTAGTATAAAGCGCGGCACAGATACGCAGTATTTT
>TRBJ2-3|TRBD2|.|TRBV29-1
CSVGVTSARTDTQYF
TGCAGCGTTGGTGTGACTAGCGCCCGCACAGATACGCAGTATTTT
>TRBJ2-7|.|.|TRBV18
CATGGSNYEQYF
TGTGCCACAGGGGGGTCCAATTACGAGCAGTACTTC
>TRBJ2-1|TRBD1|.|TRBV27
CASSLRTGGDEQFF
TGTGCCAGCAGTTTACGGACAGGGGGCGATGAGCAGTTCTTC
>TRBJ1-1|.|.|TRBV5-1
CASRRNTEAFF
TGCGCCAGCAGGAGGAACACTGAAGCTTTCTTT
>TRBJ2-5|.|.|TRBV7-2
CASSSSGSQETQYF
TGTGCCAGCAGCTCCTCCGGGAGCCAAGAGACCCAGTACTTC
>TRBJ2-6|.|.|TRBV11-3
CASSLDHGSGANVLTF
TGTGCCAGCAGCTTAGATCACGGGTCTGGGGCCAACGTCCTGACTTTC
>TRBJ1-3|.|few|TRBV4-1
CASTLGGNSGNTIYF
TGCGCCAGCACCCTGGGGGGGAACTCTGGAAACACCATATATTTT
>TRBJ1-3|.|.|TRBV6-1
CASSYDQGIYF
TGTGCCAGCAGTTACGACCAGGGGATATATTTT
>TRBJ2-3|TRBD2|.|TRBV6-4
CASSGTSGGADTQYF
TGTGCCAGCAGTGGGACTAGCGGGGGCGCAGATACGCAGTATTTT
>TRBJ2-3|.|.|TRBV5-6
CASSSYAVQGTQYF
TGTGCCAGCAGCTCATATGCGGTACAGGGAACGCAGTATTTT
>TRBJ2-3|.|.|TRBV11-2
CASSSGSWDTQYF
TGTGCCAGCAGCTCAGGGTCCTGGGATACGCAGTATTTT
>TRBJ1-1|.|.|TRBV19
CASSISGYTEAFF
TGTGCCAGTAGTATATCGGGATACACTGAAGCTTTCTTT
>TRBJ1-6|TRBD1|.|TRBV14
CASSQVSFGTGYNSPLHF
TGTGCCAGCAGCCAAGTTTCATTCGGGACAGGGTATAATTCACCCCTCCACTTT
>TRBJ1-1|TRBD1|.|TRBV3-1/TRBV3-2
CASSNDRGYTEAFF
TGTGCCAGCAGCAATGACAGGGGGTACACTGAAGCTTTCTTT
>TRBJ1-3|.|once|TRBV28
CASSLGQRRSGNTIYF
TGTGCCAGCAGTTTAGGACAGAGGAGGAGTGGAAACACCATATATTTT
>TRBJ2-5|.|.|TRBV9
CASSLFGGSGETQYF
TGTGCCAGCAGCTTGTTTGGGGGCTCCGGTGAGACCCAGTACTTC
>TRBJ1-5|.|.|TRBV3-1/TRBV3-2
CASSRGYSNQPQHF
TGTGCCAGCAGCCGGGGCTATAGCAATCAGCCCCAGCATTTT
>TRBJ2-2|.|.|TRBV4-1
CASSPDPRTNTGELFF
TGCGCCAGCAGCCCCGACCCTAGAACGAACACCGGGGAGCTGTTTTTT
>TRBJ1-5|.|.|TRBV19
CASSPRQDNQPQHF
TGTGCCAGTAGTCCCAGACAGGACAATCAGCCCCAGCATTTT
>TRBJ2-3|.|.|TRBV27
CASSLGGALGDTDTQYF
TGTGCCAGCAGTTTAGGAGGAGCGTTGGGAGACACAGATACGCAGTATTTT
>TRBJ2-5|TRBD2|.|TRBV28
CATSGLAGGKETQYF
TGTGCCACCAGCGGACTAGCGGGAGGAAAAGAGACCCAGTACTTC
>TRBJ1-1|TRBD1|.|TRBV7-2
CASSLTGTGVGFGTEAFF
TGTGCCAGCAGCTTAACCGGGACAGGGGTAGGTTTTGGGACTGAAGCTTTCTTT
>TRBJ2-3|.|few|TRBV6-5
CASSYSSGGRDTQYF
TGTGCCAGCAGTTACTCCTCGGGGGGCCGCGATACGCAGTATTTT
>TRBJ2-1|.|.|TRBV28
CASSLAGLLGNEQFF
TGTGCCAGCAGTTTGGCGGGGCTCCTAGGGAATGAGCAGTTCTTC
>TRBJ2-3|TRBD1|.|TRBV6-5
CASSFRTGMTDTQYF
TGTGCCAGCAGTTTCCGGACAGGGATGACGGATACGCAGTATTTT
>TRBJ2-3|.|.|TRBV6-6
CASSFTDSTDTQYF
TGTGCCAGCAGCTTTACGGACAGTACAGATACGCAGTATTTT
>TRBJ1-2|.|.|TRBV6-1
CASSEAPPGLGYGYTF
TGTGCCAGCAGTGAAGCGCCCCCAGGGTTAGGGTATGGCTACACCTTC
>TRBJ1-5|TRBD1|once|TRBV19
CASSIGNRGAYGNQPQHF
TGTGCCAGTAGTATAGGCAACAGGGGGGCCTACGGCAATCAGCCCCAGCATTTT
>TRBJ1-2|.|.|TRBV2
CASIRDLDRVSGYTF
TGTGCCAGTATTAGAGATCTCGACAGAGTAAGTGGCTACACCTTC
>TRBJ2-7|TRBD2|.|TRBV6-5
CASSYSGGGSYEQYF
TGTGCCAGCAGTTACTCGGGGGGGGGTAGCTACGAGCAGTACTTC
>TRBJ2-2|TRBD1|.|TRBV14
CASSQRPGQGAGELFF
TGTGCCAGCAGTCAAAGGCCGGGACAGGGGGCCGGGGAGCTGTTTTTT
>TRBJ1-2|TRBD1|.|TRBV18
CASSPPGQGSYGYTF
TGTGCCAGCTCACCACCGGGACAGGGTTCCTATGGCTACACCTTC
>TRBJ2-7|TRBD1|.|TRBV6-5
CASTAAGTGTYEQYF
TGTGCCAGCACCGCAGCCGGGACAGGGACCTACGAGCAGTACTTC
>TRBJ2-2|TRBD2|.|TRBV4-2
CASSLNGLAGELFF
TGTGCCAGCAGTCTAAACGGACTAGCTGGGGAGCTGTTTTTT
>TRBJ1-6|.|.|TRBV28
CASTLGLFESPLHF
TGTGCCAGCACCCTGGGACTATTCGAGTCACCCCTCCACTTT
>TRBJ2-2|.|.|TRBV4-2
CASSREDENTGELFF
TGTGCCAGCAGCCGGGAGGACGAGAACACCGGGGAGCTGTTTTTT
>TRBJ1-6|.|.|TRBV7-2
CASSLGPQIYNSPLHF
TGTGCCAGCAGCCTAGGGCCGCAGATCTATAATTCACCCCTCCACTTT
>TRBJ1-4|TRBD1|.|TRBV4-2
CASLGQGKEKLFF
TGTGCCAGCCTAGGACAGGGGAAGGAAAAACTGTTTTTT
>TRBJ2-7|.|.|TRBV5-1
CASSRGYGSYEQYF
TGCGCCAGCAGCAGGGGGTACGGATCCTACGAGCAGTACTTC
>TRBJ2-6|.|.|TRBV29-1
CSATGSTSANVLTF
TGCAGCGCTACAGGGTCCACTAGTGCCAACGTCCTGACTTTC